This record concerns one T cell receptor (beta chain) sequence. Profiled with immunoSEQ multiplex PCR; TCRdb holds only in-frame clones, not every one. The sample has approximately 230,000 clones, 70% to 85% seen once. The source of the sample is a study of blood T cell repertoires in COVID-19. Before being deemed recovered, Cohort 3 donors had two negative PCRs, clearance, or symptom resolution. The CDR3 runs 14 residues. From germline, CDR1 is MDHEN and CDR2 SYDVKM. V lost 6 bases and J 4 bases, leaving 15 bases between the germline ends. The sequence derives from a man between 35 and 55 years old who had recovered from COVID-19. Sequenced input: PBMCs or T cells enriched from blood (not recorded which). V is TRBV28 and J is TRBJ1-2; D is possibly TRBD1 (6 bases). The CDR3 reads CASRSPGQIYGYTF. In DNA, the CDR3 is TGTGCCAGCAGATCACCGGGACAAATCTATGGCTACACCTTC.